These 8 T cell receptor beta chains were all obtained from the same sample, sequenced in a study of CD8+CD57+ T cells in acquired aplastic anemia. Genomic DNA constituted the template upon which TCR beta VDJ and CDR3 profiling was performed. Each CDR3 protein is one row after TCRdb ran MiXCR on the reads. The profile covers 120,000 or so distinct CDR3 sequences, with nearly 40% appearing a single time and 2.6% taken by the ten largest. Patients included in sequencing had previously demonstrated CD8+CD57+ cell expansion by flow cytometry. Sequenced input: sorted CD4+, CD8+, or CD8+CD57+ T cells (not recorded which) from PBMCs. The receptors here all came from a human donor with aplastic anemia.

This clonotype was seen ten or more times. CDR3 in DNA: TGTGCCAGTAGTCTCAAGACCCGCTACGAGCAGTACTTC. Its translation is CASSLKTRYEQYF. The chain links TRBV19 to TRBJ2-7; D unresolved. The CDR3 consists of 13 residues. Germline V gene lookup returns CDR1 LNHDA and CDR2 SQIVND (reference sequence). The V end lost 5 bases, the J end lost 3 bases, and 11 bases lay between the germline ends.

This clonotype occurred many times. The V gene is TRBV15, the J gene TRBJ1-2; D is unclear. CDR3 length: 14 residues. CDR1 and CDR2 from the germline V gene are LNHNV and YYDKDF (reference sequence). The V gene lost 1 base and the J gene lost 2 bases, with 8 bases spanning the gap. DNA for the CDR3: TGTGCCACCAGCAGAGGTGCAGCCAACTATGGCTACACCTTC. Translation: CATSRGAANYGYTF. Full variable domain (remainder filled in from reference TRBV15 and TRBJ1-2): DAMVIQNPRYQVTQFGKPVTLSCSQTLNHNVMYWYQQKSSQAPKLLFHYYDKDFNNEADTPDNFQSRRPNTSFCFLDIRSPGLGDTAMYLCATSRGAANYGYTFGSGTRLTVV.

This clonotype was observed a few times. The missing conserved phenylalanine or tryptophan at the end of this CDR3 makes a read error likely. The J gene is TRBJ1-6, the V gene TRBV14, with D possibly TRBD1 on 5 matching bases. Trimming shortened V by 5 bases and J by 1 base, and 15 bases separated the two germline ends. This CDR3 has 17 residues. CDR1 SGHDN and CDR2 FVKESK come from the germline V gene. CDR3 residues: CASSSRERGSYNSPLHS. The CDR3 nucleotides read TGTGCCAGCAGCTCCCGGGAGAGGGGATCCTATAATTCACCCCTCCACTCT.

This clonotype was observed at least ten times. V gene TRBV5-1 combines with J gene TRBJ1-2, with D uncertain. CDR1 SGHRS and CDR2 YFSETQ come from the germline V gene. V shed 0 bases and J shed 1 base, with 7 bases lying between them. The CDR3 consists of 14 residues. The CDR3 sequence is CASSLGERNYGYTF. The CDR3 nucleotides read TGCGCCAGCAGCTTGGGAGAGCGTAACTATGGCTACACCTTC.

The J gene is TRBJ2-3, the V gene TRBV29-1, with 9 nucleotides matching TRBD2. In germline, CDR1 is SQVTM, CDR2 ANQGSEA. The ends lost 3 bases at V and 6 bases at J; junction bases unmatched: 7. This CDR3 is built from 14 residues. The CDR3 DNA is TGCAGCGTTGACCAAGCGGGGGGATCGGATACGCAGTATTTT. This translates into CSVDQAGGSDTQYF.

This clonotype appeared a few times. The CDR3 loop is CASSPPAGSYNSPLHF. The CDR3, as DNA: TGTGCCAGCAGTCCCCCAGCGGGCTCCTATAATTCACCCCTCCACTTT. V gene TRBV28 combines with J gene TRBJ1-6; D unresolved. The CDR3 is 16 amino acids. Trimming stripped 5 bases from V and 0 bases from J, with 11 bases between. Germline CDR1 MDHEN, CDR2 SYDVKM.

J is TRBJ1-2 and V is TRBV3-1, with 8 bases identical to TRBD1. The CDR3 length is 14 residues. With 4 bases clipped from V and 7 bases from J, the junction kept 8 bases outside the gene matches. Per the germline V gene, CDR1 is LGHDT and CDR2 is YNNKEL (reference sequence). The CDR3 reads CASSPSDRVLGYTF. The CDR3 region has the DNA TGTGCCAGCAGCCCGTCGGACAGGGTCCTTGGCTACACCTTC.

This clonotype was picked up a small number of times. No conserved phenylalanine or tryptophan is present at the end of the CDR3, so a read error is the likely explanation. The chain combines TRBV25-1 with TRBJ1-1; 7 nucleotides line up with TRBD1. The CDR3 spans 16 residues. CDR1 and CDR2 (germline): MGHDK, SYGVNS. V trimming: 3 bases; J trimming: 5 bases; junction bases outside the gene matches: 12. CDR3 protein: CASSDGRGYFGTEAFS. The DNA of the CDR3 is TGTGCCAGCAGTGATGGCAGGGGGTATTTTGGGACTGAAGCTTTCTCT.